This T cell receptor (beta chain) was identified during a study of T cell responses to AZD1222 COVID-19 vaccine. TCRdb keeps only in-frame clones here, not all; method: immunoSEQ multiplex PCR. This sample has just under 90,000 clones, with about 91% found just once. Both about-4-week and about-12-week second-dose recipients were combined. In its sample, this clone was seen a few times. Its specificity is not known. Trimming shortened V by 6 bases and J by 5 bases, and 16 bases separated the two germline ends. Germline V gene data show CDR1 as SNHLY and CDR2 as FYNNEI. There are 14 residues in the CDR3. Overall study findings and caveats: Nearly half of spike-specific TCRs reportedly go after variant regions that carry no mutations. There were mostly white British donors and more females than males, and clonal diversity was possibly underestimated.

The clonotype originates from an adult who received the AZD1222 COVID-19 vaccine. The sequencing used peripheral blood, collected 28 days after the second AZD1222 dose. V and J are TRBV2 and TRBJ2-5, with D possibly matching TRBD2 (7 bases). DNA of the CDR3: TGTGCCAGCAGGATGGGGGGGGCAAAGGAGACCCAGTACTTC. Amino acids: CASRMGGAKETQYF.